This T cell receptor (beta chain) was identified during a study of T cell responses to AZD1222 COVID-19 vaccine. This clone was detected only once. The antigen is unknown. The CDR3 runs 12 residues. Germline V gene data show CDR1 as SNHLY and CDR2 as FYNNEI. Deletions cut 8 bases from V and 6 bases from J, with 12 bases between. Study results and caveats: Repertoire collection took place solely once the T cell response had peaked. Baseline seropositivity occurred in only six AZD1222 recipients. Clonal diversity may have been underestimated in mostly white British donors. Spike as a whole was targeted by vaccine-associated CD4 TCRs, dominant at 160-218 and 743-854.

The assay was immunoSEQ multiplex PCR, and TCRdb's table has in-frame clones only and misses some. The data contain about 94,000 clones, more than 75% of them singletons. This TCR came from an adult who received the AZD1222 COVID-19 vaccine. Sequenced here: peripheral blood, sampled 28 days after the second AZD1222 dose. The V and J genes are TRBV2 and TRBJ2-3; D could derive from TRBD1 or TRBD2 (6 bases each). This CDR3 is CASSRGLDTQYF. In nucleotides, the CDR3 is TGTGCCAGCTCCCGGGGGCTCGATACGCAGTATTTT. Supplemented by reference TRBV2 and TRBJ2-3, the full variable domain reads EPEVTQTPSHQVTQMGQEVILRCVPISNHLYFYWYRQILGQKVEFLVSFYNNEISEKSEIFDDQFSVERPDGSNFTLKIRSTKLEDSAMYFCASSRGLDTQYFGPGTRLTVL.